Below are 27 T cell receptor beta chains sequenced from a single sample in a study of CD8 T cells in Susac syndrome. Reverse transcription of about 0.5 to 1 ug RNA was performed with random hexamers. TCRdb ran MiXCR on the immunoSEQ multiplex PCR reads and lists one entry per CDR3 protein. The sample has fewer than 350,000 distinct CDR3 sequences, about 91% seen once; the top ten hold about 0.07%. Sequencing was done on a sample of CD4+ T cells from PBMCs. Source of these receptors: a human donor with multiple sclerosis.

This chain connects TRBV20-1 to TRBJ2-7; either TRBD1 or TRBD2 may fit D (5 bases each). Germline CDR1 DFQATT, CDR2 SNEGSKA (reference sequence). V was trimmed by 4 bases and J by 3 bases, leaving 16 bases between them. The CDR3 runs 14 residues. The CDR3 DNA sequence: TGCAGTGCTATCCCGACAGCGGACCTCTACGAGCAGTACTTC. Its translation is CSAIPTADLYEQYF.

This chain joins TRBV12-3 or TRBV12-4 and TRBJ2-1; 7 bases fit TRBD1. This CDR3 region has 17 residues. V was pared by 2 bases and J by 4 bases, with 11 bases of the junction left unmatched. CDR3 DNA: TGTGCCAGCAGTTTATATACGTCGACAGGGTCATACAATGAGCAGTTCTTC. Residues: CASSLYTSTGSYNEQFF.

This clonotype has only a few counts. V and J are TRBV30 and TRBJ1-4, with D possibly matching TRBD1 (5 bases). V was cut by 0 bases and J by 7 bases, with 12 bases left in between. The CDR3 has 14 amino acids. The germline gives CDR1 GTSNPN, CDR2 SVGIG (reference sequence). The CDR3 loop reads CAWSVGGLGEKLFF. The CDR3 DNA follows: TGTGCCTGGAGTGTGGGGGGTCTCGGTGAAAAACTGTTTTTT.

Remarks on this clonotype: The junction does not match germline at one end; this may be a read error. The chain employs TRBV20-1 and TRBJ1-2; D might be TRBD1 (6 bases). The CDR3 sequence is 12 residues long. Looked up from germline, CDR1 is DFQATT and CDR2 is SNEGSKA (reference sequence). In DNA form, the CDR3 reads TGCAGTGCTAGTCGGACAGACCAAGTTTTGGCCTTC. Its translation: CSASRTDQVLAF.

This chain links TRBV4-1 with TRBJ2-1, with 8 bases aligning to TRBD1. Germline V gives CDR1 MGHRA, CDR2 YSYEKL. The junction had 8 bases not matched to a gene; V was cut back by 1 base and J by 9 bases. The CDR3 runs to 15 residues. Here the CDR3 reads CASSQVPQGVGEQFF. CDR3 coding DNA: TGCGCCAGCAGCCAAGTCCCACAGGGGGTGGGTGAGCAGTTCTTC.

The DNA of the CDR3 is TGTGCCAGCAGCCAACATTCCACAGATACGCAGTATTTT. This translates into CASSQHSTDTQYF. This chain connects TRBV3-1 to TRBJ2-3; D is uncertain. Between the trimmed V and J ends, which lost 2 bases and 2 bases, there was a span of 5 bases. The CDR3 is 13 residues long. Germline lookup yields CDR1 LGHDT and CDR2 YNNKEL (reference sequence).

The chain uses TRBV5-1 and TRBJ2-1; the D call may be TRBD1 or TRBD2 (5 bases each). Germline V gene data show CDR1 as SGHRS and CDR2 as YFSETQ. Trimming removed 6 bases from V and 4 bases from J, with 17 bases in between. The CDR3 is 15 residues long. In DNA, the CDR3 is TGCGCCAGCAAGATAGGGACGGGGAGTTACAATGAGCAGTTCTTC. Encoded protein: CASKIGTGSYNEQFF.

V usage is TRBV5-1 and J usage is TRBJ1-5; D call uncertain. From germline, CDR1 is SGHRS and CDR2 YFSETQ. V was cut by 7 bases and J by 8 bases, with 16 bases left in between. This CDR3 is 13 amino acids long. CDR3 nucleotides: TGCGCCAGCGCCGGGAGAACGGGAGAGCCCCAGCATTTT. This codes for CASAGRTGEPQHF.

This chain connects TRBV7-9 to TRBJ2-1; the D gene is possibly TRBD2 (6 bases). Trimming pared 6 bases from V and 0 bases from J, leaving 15 bases between. This CDR3 has 16 residues. From germline, CDR1 is SEHNR and CDR2 FQNEAQ (reference sequence). CDR3 residues: CASSKFLASSYNEQFF. The CDR3 DNA follows: TGTGCCAGCAGTAAGTTTCTAGCGAGCTCCTACAATGAGCAGTTCTTC.

The CDR3: CAWTRDRKNTEAFF. The DNA for the CDR3 is TGTGCCTGGACACGAGACAGAAAGAACACTGAAGCTTTCTTT. This chain joins TRBV30 and TRBJ1-1; TRBD1 is a possible D gene (5 bases). This CDR3 has 14 residues. Germline V gene sequence: CDR1 GTSNPN, CDR2 SVGIG (reference sequence). V was clipped by 4 bases and J by 1 base, with 13 bases between them.

The count of this clonotype is one. The chain employs TRBV7-2 and TRBJ1-2, with D uncertain. CDR1 SGHTA and CDR2 FQGNSA come from the germline V gene. V lost 0 bases, J lost 7 bases, and 15 bases lay in between. This CDR3 region has 15 residues. The CDR3 DNA reads as TGTGCCAGCAGCTTAGCTGGTGCGGGTACTGGTGGCTACACCTTC. This sequence encodes CASSLAGAGTGGYTF.

The chain is built from TRBV20-1 and TRBJ2-7; 7 nucleotides align to TRBD2. There are 14 residues in the CDR3. The junction had 9 bases not matched to a gene; V was cut back by 4 bases and J by 3 bases. Germline CDR1 and CDR2: DFQATT and SNEGSKA (reference sequence). The DNA for the CDR3 is TGCAGTGCTACCCCCGGGACTATGCACTACGAGCAGTACTTC. Amino acids: CSATPGTMHYEQYF.

This clonotype was detected only a few times. This chain connects TRBV6-5 to TRBJ2-2; no clear D. CDR3 size: 14 residues. Per the germline V gene, CDR1 is MNHEY and CDR2 is SVGAGI. With 2 bases removed from V and 1 base from J, the gap between germline ends came to 5 bases. The CDR3 sequence: CASSYRENTGELFF. As DNA, the CDR3 is TGTGCCAGCAGTTACAGGGAGAACACCGGGGAGCTGTTTTTT.

The chain uses TRBV29-1 and TRBJ1-2; 7 bases are shared with TRBD1. The CDR3 contains 13 residues. V shed 5 bases and J 4 bases; nucleotides not matched to a gene: 7. Germline-derived CDR1 and CDR2 are SQVTM and ANQGSEA. CDR3 residues: CSVSTGAAYGYTF. The CDR3 nucleotides read TGCAGCGTTAGTACAGGGGCTGCCTATGGCTACACCTTC.

The rearrangement uses TRBV25-1 and TRBJ2-1; D unclear. The V and J ends lost 2 bases and 5 bases respectively, with 10 bases between them. CDR3 length: 14 residues. Germline assignment: CDR1 MGHDK and CDR2 SYGVNS. The CDR3 loop is CASSEIGDNNEQFF. The DNA for the CDR3 is TGTGCCAGCAGTGAAATTGGGGATAACAATGAGCAGTTCTTC.

The chain is built from TRBV5-1 and TRBJ1-3; 7 bases fit TRBD1. Germline loops: CDR1 SGHRS, CDR2 YFSETQ. CDR3 size: 16 residues. After removal of 4 bases from V and 0 bases from J, the junction contained 7 bases not matched to a gene. In DNA, the CDR3 is TGCGCCAGCAGCACGGGACAGCCGCCCTCTGGAAACACCATATATTTT. This encodes CASSTGQPPSGNTIYF. Complete variable domain (other parts from reference TRBV5-1 and TRBJ1-3): KAGVTQTPRYLIKTRGQQVTLSCSPISGHRSVSWYQQTPGQGLQFLFEYFSETQRNKGNFPGRFSGRQFSNSRSEMNVSTLELGDSALYLCASSTGQPPSGNTIYFGEGSWLTVV.

This sequence joins TRBV5-6 and TRBJ1-2; D remains ambiguous. V lost 4 bases, J lost 6 bases, and 13 bases lay in between. The CDR3 consists of 13 residues. Per germline, CDR1 SGHDT and CDR2 YYEEEE. This CDR3 is CASSPDFGDGYTF. The DNA of the CDR3 is TGTGCCAGCAGCCCGGATTTTGGGGATGGCTACACCTTC.

The CDR3 sequence: CASSYSMGGLENIQYF. CDR3 DNA: TGTGCCAGCAGTTACTCGATGGGGGGGCTTGAAAACATTCAGTACTTC. The chain couples TRBV6-5 to TRBJ2-4; D possibly corresponds to TRBD2 (7 bases). The CDR3 consists of 16 residues. CDR1 is MNHEY and CDR2 is SVGAGI in the germline V gene. Trimming stripped 0 bases from V and 5 bases from J, with 14 bases between.

This clonotype has a single count. V gene TRBV20-1 combines with J gene TRBJ2-2, with unresolved D. The germline gives CDR1 DFQATT, CDR2 SNEGSKA (reference sequence). V was shortened by 3 bases and J by 5 bases, with 10 bases between the two germline ends. The CDR3 runs 13 residues. The CDR3 is CSASFLGTGELFF. Here the CDR3 DNA reads TGCAGTGCTAGTTTCCTGGGGACCGGGGAGCTGTTTTTT.

This clonotype was seen only a few times. The V gene is TRBV2, the J gene TRBJ1-2; D uncertain. Germline V gene lookup returns CDR1 SNHLY and CDR2 FYNNEI. V shed 3 bases and J shed 2 bases, with 4 bases lying between them. The CDR3 length is 12 residues. In DNA form, the CDR3 reads TGTGCCAGCAGTGAGTCCAACTATGGCTACACCTTC. This encodes CASSESNYGYTF.

The rearrangement uses TRBV7-2 and TRBJ1-2, with TRBD1 identical over 8 bases. Germline lookup yields CDR1 SGHTA and CDR2 FQGNSA. The J segment lost 2 bases and the V segment lost 5 bases, leaving 7 bases of the junction unmatched. CDR3 length equals 15 residues. CDR3 DNA sequence: TGTGCCAGCAGCCATGGACAGGGACGAAACTATGGCTACACCTTC. This gives the protein CASSHGQGRNYGYTF.

CDR3 residues: CASTILGPGGELFF. CDR3 sequence (DNA): TGTGCCAGCACGATCCTAGGGCCCGGCGGGGAGCTGTTTTTT. V and J are TRBV12-3 or TRBV12-4 and TRBJ2-2; no clear D gene. V lost 7 bases and J lost 7, with 16 bases in between. This CDR3 contains 14 residues.

This clonotype was observed a single time. The gene calls are TRBV10-3 and TRBJ2-3; unclear D gene. CDR1 and CDR2 from the germline V gene are ENHRY and SYGVKD. The CDR3 covers 14 residues. V was cut by 3 bases and J by 2 bases, with 9 bases left in between. The CDR3 protein is CAISEGRSTDTQYF. CDR3 in DNA: TGTGCCATCAGTGAAGGGCGATCCACAGATACGCAGTATTTT.

This clonotype was counted once. The chain recombines TRBV2 with TRBJ2-1; 14 positions match TRBD2. The CDR3 is made up of 17 amino acids. Germline loops: CDR1 SNHLY, CDR2 FYNNEI. V gave up 6 bases and J gave up 6 bases; unmatched junction bases: 10. CDR3 in amino acids: CASSDPRLAGGVNEQFF. The CDR3 DNA reads TGTGCCAGCAGCGATCCCAGACTAGCGGGGGGGGTCAATGAGCAGTTCTTC.

CDR3 amino acids: CASSKGGYGYTF. CDR3 nucleotide sequence: TGTGCCAGCTCAAAAGGCGGCTATGGCTACACCTTC. The V call is TRBV6-5, the J call TRBJ1-2, with D unresolved. In germline, CDR1 is MNHEY, CDR2 SVGAGI. The CDR3 sequence is 12 residues long. Trimming removed 8 bases from V and 4 bases from J, with 11 bases in between.

This clonotype was recorded once. The J gene is TRBJ1-5, the V gene TRBV5-1, with D perhaps TRBD1 (6 bases). Trimming stripped 4 bases from V and 5 bases from J, with 16 bases between. Germline loops: CDR1 SGHRS, CDR2 YFSETQ. This CDR3 has 15 residues. The CDR3 spells CASSRSPGEYQPQHF. CDR3 sequence (DNA): TGCGCCAGCAGCCGTTCGCCAGGGGAGTATCAGCCCCAGCATTTT.

V usage is TRBV7-3 and J usage is TRBJ2-3; TRBD2 might be the D (6 bases). Germline-derived CDR1 and CDR2 are SGHTA and FQGTGA. The CDR3 totals 16 residues. Trimming took off 4 bases at V and 0 bases at J, with 14 bases between the two ends. For the CDR3, the DNA is TGTGCCAGCAGCTCCCGACTGGGGACTAGCACAGATACGCAGTATTTT. Protein: CASSSRLGTSTDTQYF.